Given below is one T cell receptor (beta chain) in context. Its antigen is still unknown. The three twin pairs were reared together, likely meeting the same infections. This sample is part of a study of identical twins' blood T cells. Study in general: Roughly 6 alpha and about 6 beta libraries together yielded 50 million to 65 million reads.

Trimming removed 5 bases from V and 0 bases from J, with 5 bases in between. This CDR3 has 12 amino acids. The germline gives CDR1 DFQATT, CDR2 SNEGSKA (reference sequence). Sample barcodes were added at both library ends during cDNA synthesis. TCRdb re-analysed the 5' RACE reads in MiXCR, keeping a single row per CDR3 protein. Here the sample spans a few hundred thousand distinct CDR3 sequences, 28% being singletons. Study results and caveats: Environmental influences on twin similarity could not be excluded.

The chain couples TRBV20-1 to TRBJ1-5; D not resolved. The TCR originated in a woman aged 18 to 55 in good health. Sequenced material: PBMCs. The CDR3 DNA reads TGCAGTGCTGGGCATAGCAATCAGCCCCAGCATTTT. It is translated as CSAGHSNQPQHF.